The following is a T cell receptor (beta chain) sequence with its context. Its antigen is still unknown. There are no base qualities to consult, and no much larger clone falls within one base. The meaning of the sample's time point label: around 26 weeks on oral tofacitinib. The treatment or condition tag for this specimen amounts to: oral pan-JAK inhibitor, 5-10 mg twice daily. From alopecia areata patients, peripheral blood was collected along with lesional scalp punch biopsies. After PBMCs were isolated by density centrifugation and stained for CD3, CD4 and CD8, a FACSAria was used to sort CD4+ and CD8+ T cells. These data belong to a study of CD8+ T cells in alopecia areata (dated by TCRdb to the late 2010s). Background for the entire study: The treated patients took part in an open-label pilot trial in which moderate-to-severe alopecia areata was treated with oral tofacitinib at 5 to 10 mg twice daily. Tofacitinib was given for 6 to 18 months, followed by 6 months of follow-up off drug to assess delayed response and recurrence. In treated patients, disease severity was measured using the SALT score, which gives the percentage of scalp surface area affected. High-throughput TCRbeta sequencing was used to examine T cell clonal expansion in alopecia areata in both the C3H/HeJ mouse model and human patients. Human TCRbeta sequencing covered scalp tissue and sorted CD4+ and CD8+ peripheral blood T cells from patchy and totalis/universalis alopecia areata patients and healthy controls. Patients on tofacitinib were biopsied at baseline and after 4 and 24 weeks of treatment, and several of the patients also had a later scalp biopsy. Clonality in the scalp was compared among normal scalp (n=4), patchy alopecia areata scalp (n=8), and alopecia totalis/universalis scalp (n=8). The RNA source kit depended on sample type: the PAXgene miRNA kit for fixed scalp, the miRNeasy kit for PBMCs, and the RNeasy kit for mouse skin. Amplification of TCRbeta CDR3 regions was done by immunoSEQ multiplex PCR using 35 Vbeta forward primers and 13 Jbeta reverse primers.

Including cysteine and phenylalanine, the CDR3 has 16 amino acids. The DNA shown is the 48-base CDR3, in frame from base 1. The junction shows trimming of 0 bases on V and 7 bases on J, plus 18 bases between the germline ends. For CDR1 and CDR2, the germline V gene (reference sequence) lists MNHEY and SMNVEV. The library was produced with the immunoSEQ multiplex PCR assay. RNA was extracted from all samples and reverse transcribed into cDNA as template for TCR sequencing. First-strand cDNA was synthesized using SuperScript III with a 2:1 mix of oligo-dT and random hexamers. A synthetic immune receptor repertoire was used to assess amplification bias, and residual bias was removed computationally. Turning to the authors' computational methods: After raw reads were preprocessed to remove errors, the CDR3 was defined following IMGT conventions as running from the conserved cysteine to phenylalanine. Clonality was computed by normalizing Shannon entropy by log2 of the number of productive unique TCRs and subtracting the result from 1. Whether scalp clones were CD4 or CD8 was inferred by matching scalp TCRbeta sequences against CD4 and CD8 repertoires sorted from blood. TCRdb provides this immuneACCESS table in a form limited to in-frame rearrangements. Some clones are lacking; in checked studies, under half of them reflect an unresolved V gene, and why the rest are absent is not known. V, J and clone size are those of that table, while D and trimming were read from the DNA. This sample is represented by some 180,000 clones; 53% of them were singletons. 10% to 12% of the sample is held by the ten biggest clonotypes.

The investigation overall reported the following: Compared with normal scalp, lesional scalp, particularly in alopecia totalis/universalis, had higher clonality and more expanded CD8+ clones, which suggests antigenic drive. During tofacitinib treatment, many expanded lesional clones stuck around in both scalp and blood, and this persistence may partly explain why relapse happens after treatment is stopped. Scalp clonality and the number of expanded CD8+ clones among the top 100 scalp clones were significantly decreased by tofacitinib. Shared TCR sequences between patients were less evident than in mice, which may be partly attributable to HLA diversity in the patient population. Because the treated cohort was small and had only one nonresponder, larger studies are needed to examine links between baseline CD8+ expansion and response. Resident alphabeta T cells in normal human skin are also sequenced, complicating scalp TCR repertoire analysis, unlike mouse skin dominated by gammadelta T cells.

This TCR was recovered from a human donor with alopecia areata. The chain uses TRBV27 and TRBJ1-2, with a tentative D gene TRBD1 over 6 matching bases. Material: CD8+ T cells sorted from blood, obtained at week 24, from a patient treated with tofacitinib. The DNA sequence follows: TGTGCCAGCAGTTTATCGCCCCTGGGGGGCGTGGGTGGCTACACCTTC. This is translated as CASSLSPLGGVGGYTF.